This TCR beta chain was identified in a study of blood T cell repertoires in COVID-19. The data were produced by immunoSEQ multiplex PCR, yet TCRdb's version contains in-frame clones alone and is incomplete. The sample consists of about 330,000 clones, about 91% of them appearing once. A Seattle source enrolled patients during active infection and followed them longitudinally. Germline V lookup: CDR1 LNHDA, CDR2 SQIVND (reference sequence). Trimming cost V 6 bases and J 0 bases; bases outside gene matches: 4. CDR3 length: 14 residues. Sequencing used peripheral blood. The V and J genes are TRBV19 and TRBJ1-1; 7 bases are shared with TRBD1. This receptor was taken from a man aged 25 to 40 with COVID-19, enrolled during active disease. The CDR3 DNA reads TGTGCCAGTAGGTGGGACAGCCTGAACACTGAAGCTTTCTTT. Translation: CASRWDSLNTEAFF.